The next 32 T cell receptor beta chains were all read from a single sample in a study of OX40 agonist ivuxolimab in advanced cancers. The library came from the immunoSEQ multiplex PCR assay. In TCRdb, the immuneACCESS table is reduced to in-frame sequences with V and J assigned. These tables do not hold every clone; where another copy was compared, an unresolved V gene accounts for under half, and the others remain unexplained. The sample table records more than 100,000 clones; approximately 90% of these occur just once. 0.95% to 1.4% of the sample belongs to the ten largest clones. The source was CD4+ or CD8+ T cells sorted from blood, collected in a trial of the OX40 agonist ivuxolimab. These receptors were obtained from an adult with an advanced solid tumor such as melanoma, head and neck, liver or kidney cancer.

The chain is built from TRBV5-8 and TRBJ2-6, with D unresolved. Germline V gene data show CDR1 as SGHTS and CDR2 as YDEGEE. V lost 7 bases, J lost 4 bases, and 27 bases lay in between. CDR3 size: 19 residues. CDR3 nucleotides: TGTGCCAGCGGAGTCATGAAGGCGTACCTTCCTCTGGGGGCCAACGTCCTGACTTTC. Translation gives CASGVMKAYLPLGANVLTF.

V is TRBV19 and J is TRBJ2-1; 7 positions agree with TRBD1. V was pared by 4 bases and J by 7 bases, with 7 bases of the junction left unmatched. In germline, CDR1 is LNHDA, CDR2 SQIVND (reference sequence). The CDR3 is 14 amino acids. CDR3 amino acids: CASSRSEGANEQFF. Here the CDR3 DNA reads TGTGCCAGTAGTAGGAGCGAGGGGGCGAATGAGCAGTTCTTC.

The chain links TRBV27 to TRBJ2-7; D unresolved. CDR1 is MNHEY and CDR2 is SMNVEV in the germline V gene (reference sequence). V was trimmed by 2 bases and J by 3 bases, leaving 14 bases between them. The CDR3 is 15 residues long. The CDR3 DNA follows: TGTGCCAGCAGTTTACGTGGGTCTTATATCTACGAGCAGTACTTC. This sequence encodes CASSLRGSYIYEQYF.

This chain links TRBV7-2 with TRBJ1-5, with no clear D. The CDR3 contains 14 residues. Per germline, CDR1 SGHTA and CDR2 FQGNSA. The V end lost 0 bases, the J end lost 3 bases, and 6 bases lay between the germline ends. The CDR3 spells CASSLASVNQPQHF. CDR3 nucleotide sequence: TGTGCCAGCAGCTTAGCATCCGTCAATCAGCCCCAGCATTTT.

The gene calls are TRBV18 and TRBJ1-1; D is unresolved. Trimming cost V 0 bases and J 0 bases, with 11 bases left between them. This CDR3 spans 16 amino acids. In germline, CDR1 is KGHSH, CDR2 LQKENI. CDR3 sequence reads: CASSPPSAGLNTEAFF. CDR3 DNA: TGTGCCAGCTCACCACCGTCGGCAGGCTTGAACACTGAAGCTTTCTTT.

A few counts support this clone. The rearrangement joins TRBV7-2 to TRBJ2-2; 7 nucleotides align to TRBD2. Trimming at V came to 1 base and at J to 7 bases, leaving 9 bases not matched to a gene. Germline V gene data show CDR1 as SGHTA and CDR2 as FQGNSA. This CDR3 contains 16 residues. The CDR3 sequence is CASSLGVAGAGGELFF. The DNA of the CDR3 is TGTGCCAGCAGCTTAGGTGTCGCGGGAGCGGGCGGGGAGCTGTTTTTT.

In this sample, this clone turned up once. The chain employs TRBV28 and TRBJ2-3; possibly TRBD2 for D (5 bases). Germline V lookup: CDR1 MDHEN, CDR2 SYDVKM. The CDR3 covers 14 residues. V was trimmed by 6 bases and J by 2 bases, leaving 12 bases between them. CDR3 in amino acids: CASRMSGPTDTQYF. CDR3 bases: TGTGCCAGCAGGATGAGCGGACCCACAGATACGCAGTATTTT.

The chain has TRBV9 and TRBJ2-1; 10 positions agree with TRBD2. CDR1 and CDR2 (germline): SGDLS, YYNGEE. This CDR3 region has 16 residues. V shed 3 bases, J shed 2 bases, and the junction held 5 bases outside the gene matches. CDR3 nucleotide sequence: TGTGCCAGCAGCGCCTCTAGCGGGAGACCCTACAATGAGCAGTTCTTC. Residues: CASSASSGRPYNEQFF.

This clone was found a few times. The chain combines TRBV2 with TRBJ1-3; D remains ambiguous. The CDR3 consists of 14 residues. Deletions cut 1 base from V and 0 bases from J, with 4 bases between. The germline V gene has CDR1 SNHLY and CDR2 FYNNEI. The CDR3 bases are TGTGCCAGCAGTGAAGGCTACTCTGGAAACACCATATATTTT. Protein sequence: CASSEGYSGNTIYF.

The rearrangement joins TRBV5-1 to TRBJ2-5; TRBD2 matches at 8 bases. V was pared by 0 bases and J by 5 bases, with 6 bases of the junction left unmatched. This CDR3 comprises 15 residues. Germline loops: CDR1 SGHRS, CDR2 YFSETQ. The CDR3 protein is CASSLANSGIETQYF. CDR3 nucleotides: TGCGCCAGCAGCTTGGCCAATAGCGGGATTGAGACCCAGTACTTC. Full variable domain (missing parts from reference TRBV5-1 and TRBJ2-5): KAGVTQTPRYLIKTRGQQVTLSCSPISGHRSVSWYQQTPGQGLQFLFEYFSETQRNKGNFPGRFSGRQFSNSRSEMNVSTLELGDSALYLCASSLANSGIETQYFGPGTRLLVL.

The rearrangement uses TRBV19 and TRBJ2-1, with 16 bases matching TRBD2. Trimming at V came to 6 bases and at J to 3 bases, leaving 8 bases not matched to a gene. The CDR3 has 18 amino acids. The V gene's germline CDR1 is LNHDA and CDR2 SQIVND (reference sequence). CDR3 sequence reads: CASSPGTSGRAFYNEQFF. CDR3 DNA: TGTGCCAGTAGCCCCGGGACTAGCGGGAGGGCCTTCTACAATGAGCAGTTCTTC. Drawing the rest from reference TRBV19 and TRBJ2-1, the complete variable domain is DGGITQSPKYLFRKEGQNVTLSCEQNLNHDAMYWYRQDPGQGLRLIYYSQIVNDFQKGDIAEGYSVSREKKESFPLTVTSAQKNPTAFYLCASSPGTSGRAFYNEQFFGPGTRLTVL.

V usage is TRBV28 and J usage is TRBJ2-1; 10 nucleotides line up with TRBD2. This CDR3 contains 15 residues. Trimming took 5 bases from V and 6 from J; bases not matched to a gene: 7. Germline values: CDR1 MDHEN, CDR2 SYDVKM. The CDR3 region has the DNA TGTGCCAGCAGTCTCGGGGCTAGCGGGAGCAATGAGCAGTTCTTC. It translates to CASSLGASGSNEQFF.

The CDR3 DNA reads as TGTGCCAGCAGCCACTGGGAGACAGATACGCAGTATTTT. As protein: CASSHWETDTQYF. This rearrangement joins TRBV5-4 to TRBJ2-3; a possible D gene is TRBD2 (5 bases). Germline assignment: CDR1 SGHNT and CDR2 YYREEE (reference sequence). The CDR3 has 13 residues. V gave up 4 bases and J gave up 3 bases, with 9 bases separating them.

The V gene is TRBV5-1, the J gene TRBJ1-2, with D maybe TRBD1 (6 bases). Trimming shortened V by 0 bases and J by 6 bases, and 18 bases separated the two germline ends. CDR1 SGHRS and CDR2 YFSETQ come from the germline V gene. The CDR3 runs 16 residues. As DNA, the CDR3 is TGCGCCAGCAGCTTGGGGGATGCCCAGGGGCTGAATGGCTACACCTTC. Encoded protein: CASSLGDAQGLNGYTF.

This sequence joins TRBV19 and TRBJ1-4, with D uncertain. Trimming removed 4 bases at V and 0 bases at J, with 15 bases between. CDR3 length equals 17 residues. Germline loops: CDR1 LNHDA, CDR2 SQIVND (reference sequence). CDR3 DNA: TGTGCCAGTAGTAACCAAGGACTGCCTGCAACTAATGAAAAACTGTTTTTT. Amino acid sequence: CASSNQGLPATNEKLFF.

This chain joins TRBV13 and TRBJ2-2; the D gene is possibly TRBD2 (6 bases). V was cut by 5 bases and J by 1 base, with 11 bases left in between. This CDR3 is 15 amino acids long. Germline values: CDR1 PRHDT, CDR2 FYEKMQ (reference sequence). The CDR3 spells CASSGGTGNTGELFF. DNA for the CDR3: TGTGCCAGCAGCGGCGGGACTGGGAACACCGGGGAGCTGTTTTTT.

The chain is built from TRBV2 and TRBJ1-5; possible D gene TRBD1, 5 bases. The CDR3 length is 14 residues. Trimming took off 6 bases at V and 2 bases at J, with 11 bases between the two ends. CDR1 is SNHLY and CDR2 is FYNNEI in the germline V gene. CDR3 bases: TGTGCCAGCAGCCCCGGGACCGGCAATCAGCCCCAGCATTTT. Translation: CASSPGTGNQPQHF.

The rearrangement links TRBV19 to TRBJ2-5, with D possibly called TRBD1 or TRBD2 (5 bases each). Per the germline V gene, CDR1 is LNHDA and CDR2 is SQIVND (reference sequence). V was cut by 5 bases and J by 9 bases, with 19 bases left in between. CDR3 length equals 14 residues. CDR3 loop: CASSAAGPMGAQYF. CDR3 in DNA: TGTGCCAGTAGTGCGGCAGGCCCGATGGGGGCCCAGTACTTC. Full variable domain (remainder filled in from reference TRBV19 and TRBJ2-5): DGGITQSPKYLFRKEGQNVTLSCEQNLNHDAMYWYRQDPGQGLRLIYYSQIVNDFQKGDIAEGYSVSREKKESFPLTVTSAQKNPTAFYLCASSAAGPMGAQYFGPGTRLLVL.

This clone was counted once. The chain carries TRBV13 and TRBJ2-5, with 10 bases fitting TRBD1. This CDR3 spans 13 amino acids. CDR1 is PRHDT and CDR2 is FYEKMQ in the germline V gene (reference sequence). V lost 6 bases, J lost 4 bases, and 2 bases stayed unmatched. CDR3 region: CASRGTGAETQYF. CDR3 DNA sequence: TGTGCCAGCAGAGGGACAGGGGCAGAGACCCAGTACTTC. Variable domain in full (rest from reference TRBV13 and TRBJ2-5): AAGVIQSPRHLIKEKRETATLKCYPIPRHDTVYWYQQGPGQDPQFLISFYEKMQSDKGSIPDRFSAQQFSDYHSELNMSSLELGDSALYFCASRGTGAETQYFGPGTRLLVL.

The chain recombines TRBV5-1 with TRBJ1-1; TRBD1 is a possible D gene (6 bases). The V and J ends lost 2 bases and 1 base respectively, with 9 bases between them. This CDR3 has 14 amino acids. The V gene's germline CDR1 is SGHRS and CDR2 YFSETQ. CDR3 in amino acids: CASSLGGGNTEAFF. Written as DNA, the CDR3 is TGCGCCAGCAGCTTAGGGGGTGGGAACACTGAAGCTTTCTTT.

The V gene is TRBV5-1, the J gene TRBJ1-3; D is uncertain. From germline, CDR1 is SGHRS and CDR2 YFSETQ. The CDR3 consists of 15 residues. Trimming took 0 bases from V and 0 from J, leaving 7 bases between them. The CDR3, as DNA: TGCGCCAGCAGCTTGGACGGGAGCTCTGGAAACACCATATATTTT. This codes for CASSLDGSSGNTIYF.

The CDR3 sequence is CASSSDRADQPQHF. As DNA, the CDR3 is TGTGCCAGCAGCTCGGACAGGGCGGATCAGCCCCAGCATTTT. This chain uses TRBV7-9 with TRBJ1-5, with 8 bases fitting TRBD1. From germline, CDR1 is SEHNR and CDR2 FQNEAQ (reference sequence). The CDR3 sequence is 14 residues long. V dropped 4 bases and J dropped 5; count of bases not matched to a gene: 4.

The rearrangement joins TRBV5-4 to TRBJ2-1, with 10 nucleotides matching TRBD2. Germline-derived CDR1 and CDR2 are SGHNT and YYREEE (reference sequence). With V trimmed by 1 base and J by 6 bases, 7 bases remained unmatched. The CDR3 loop spans 16 amino acids. The DNA of the CDR3 is TGTGCCAGCAGCTTGTCTAGCGGGAGCAGGATCAATGAGCAGTTCTTC. It is translated as CASSLSSGSRINEQFF.

J is TRBJ2-6 and V is TRBV7-9; TRBD2 aligns across 7 bases. J was trimmed by 0 bases and V by 5 bases; bases with no gene match: 4. Looked up from germline, CDR1 is SEHNR and CDR2 is FQNEAQ (reference sequence). There are 16 residues in the CDR3. In DNA, the CDR3 is TGTGCCAGCAGCAGCGGGGCGTACTCTGGGGCCAACGTCCTGACTTTC. It codes for CASSSGAYSGANVLTF.

CDR3 loop: CASSPPGTSPTGELFF. CDR3 nucleotides: TGTGCCAGCAGTCCCCCCGGGACTAGCCCCACCGGGGAGCTGTTTTTT. The V gene is TRBV28, the J gene TRBJ2-2; TRBD2 agrees at 9 bases. V shed 5 bases and J 4 bases; nucleotides not matched to a gene: 8. There are 16 residues in the CDR3. CDR1 MDHEN and CDR2 SYDVKM come from the germline V gene.

The chain employs TRBV19 and TRBJ2-2; a weak D match, TRBD1 (6 bases). The germline V gene encodes CDR1 LNHDA and CDR2 SQIVND (reference sequence). This CDR3 spans 16 amino acids. V lost 5 bases to trimming and J lost 4 bases, with 17 bases between them. The CDR3 DNA sequence: TGTGCCAGTAGTGCCACAGGGTTAAGGAGCACCGGGGAGCTGTTTTTT. It specifies CASSATGLRSTGELFF.

The chain employs TRBV19 and TRBJ2-2; a possible D gene is TRBD2 (6 bases). This CDR3 has 14 residues. The germline CDR1 and CDR2 sequences are LNHDA and SQIVND (reference sequence). V lost 7 bases and J 2 bases, leaving 11 bases between the germline ends. Here the CDR3 DNA reads TGTGCCAGTATCGGGGGACTCAACACCGGGGAGCTGTTTTTT. Protein: CASIGGLNTGELFF.

In DNA, the CDR3 is TGTGCCAGCAGCTGGACGGTGAGCTCTGGAAACACCATATATTTT. Its translation: CASSWTVSSGNTIYF. The rearrangement links TRBV5-8 to TRBJ1-3; no firm D call. With 3 bases removed from V and 0 bases from J, the gap between germline ends came to 10 bases. Germline-derived CDR1 and CDR2 are SGHTS and YDEGEE. The CDR3 contains 15 residues.

This chain joins TRBV21-1 and TRBJ2-7; the table calls TRBD2, which could not be checked here. TRBV21-1 is given as a pseudogene. The CDR3 is 16 residues long. Written as DNA, the CDR3 is TGTGCCAGCAGCAAAGAGATGGGGCTAGCGGGAAACGAGCAGTACTTC. It translates to CASSKEMGLAGNEQYF.

The CDR3 DNA reads as TGTGCCTCGACCAAGTGGGACAGACCGTTCTATGGCTACACCTTC. Its translation is CASTKWDRPFYGYTF. This chain links TRBV30 with TRBJ1-2, with TRBD1 matching 7 bases. Looked up from germline, CDR1 is GTSNPN and CDR2 is SVGIG (reference sequence). Germline trimming cut 7 bases from V and 4 bases from J; bases unmatched to any gene: 15. CDR3 length equals 15 residues.

About this clone itself: A read error may produce the germline difference seen at one junction end. The rearrangement joins TRBV11-1 to TRBJ2-5, with 14 nucleotides matching TRBD2. The CDR3 has 15 residues. Germline CDR1 and CDR2: SGHAT and FQDESV (reference sequence). Written as DNA, the CDR3 is TGTGCCAGCAGCTTGGGGGGGACTAGCGGGAGACCGGCCGACTTC. Encoded protein: CASSLGGTSGRPADF. The complete variable domain, with remaining parts taken from reference TRBV11-1 and TRBJ2-5, reads EAEVAQSPRYKITEKSQAVAFWCDPISGHATLYWYRQILGQGPELLVQFQDESVVDDSQLPKDRFSAERLKGVDSTLKIQPAELGDSAMYLCASSLGGTSGRPADFGPGTRLLVL.

The rearrangement links TRBV19 to TRBJ2-1, with 16 bases aligning to TRBD2. Germline V gene sequence: CDR1 LNHDA, CDR2 SQIVND (reference sequence). The V gene end was trimmed by 3 bases and the J gene end by 5 bases; junction bases not matched to a gene: 7. The CDR3 loop spans 18 amino acids. In DNA form, the CDR3 reads TGTGCCAGTAGTATCGCACCGGGACTAGCGGGGGGGAACAATGAGCAGTTCTTC. This gives the protein CASSIAPGLAGGNNEQFF.